The 32 T cell receptor beta chains given below trace back to one sample, sequenced in a study of human T cells and chemical hapten exposure. From the RACE reads, TCRdb called clonotypes with MiXCR, one entry per CDR3 protein. The table has under 200,000 distinct CDR3 sequences, 28% seen once. Time point reported: patch test 3, about 24 weeks after DPC sensitization. Treatment noted: therapeutic diphenylcyclopropenone sensitization with weekly scalp DPC. Sequencing used whole blood, obtained in connection with sensitization to the hapten diphenylcyclopropenone (DPC). These receptors originate from a woman between 18 and 29 years old with alopecia areata. Some clones in this sample may be carry-over from other donors' samples.

V usage is TRBV20-1 and J usage is TRBJ2-1; TRBD2 agrees at 13 bases. V shed 6 bases, J shed 4 bases, and the junction held 6 bases outside the gene matches. The CDR3 covers 15 residues. Germline V gene sequence: CDR1 DFQATT, CDR2 SNEGSKA (reference sequence). CDR3 sequence: CSAHGLAGAYNEQFF. Here the CDR3 DNA reads TGCAGTGCCCATGGACTAGCGGGGGCATACAATGAGCAGTTCTTC.

There are a few counts of this clonotype. The chain couples TRBV6-2 or TRBV6-3 to TRBJ2-1; unclear D gene. V gave up 6 bases and J gave up 12 bases, with 21 bases separating them. CDR1 is MNHEY, CDR2 SVGEGT, per germline. CDR3 size: 14 residues. The CDR3 here is CASSPPGSYLWQFF. The CDR3 region has the DNA TGTGCCAGCAGCCCACCAGGTAGCTATCTTTGGCAGTTCTTC.

This clonotype was found a few times. The genes are TRBV2 and TRBJ2-1; TRBD2 might be the D (5 bases). CDR1 is SNHLY, CDR2 FYNNEI, per germline. The CDR3 spans 16 residues. V lost 3 bases and J 0 bases, leaving 12 bases between the germline ends. CDR3 nucleotides: TGTGCCAGCAGTGAGGACTCCCCGAGCTCCTACAATGAGCAGTTCTTC. Protein product: CASSEDSPSSYNEQFF. The full variable domain, in which reference TRBV2 and TRBJ2-1 provide the parts outside the CDR3, is EPEVTQTPSHQVTQMGQEVILRCVPISNHLYFYWYRQILGQKVEFLVSFYNNEISEKSEIFDDQFSVERPDGSNFTLKIRSTKLEDSAMYFCASSEDSPSSYNEQFFGPGTRLTVL.

The rearrangement uses TRBV10-3 and TRBJ2-1; D ambiguous. CDR1 is ENHRY, CDR2 SYGVKD, per germline. The CDR3 is 15 residues long. The ends were cut back, 2 bases at V and 0 bases at J, with 8 bases in the middle. The chain's CDR3 is CAISEGFNSYNEQFF. CDR3 coding DNA: TGTGCCATCAGTGAGGGCTTCAACTCCTACAATGAGCAGTTCTTC.

The chain employs TRBV29-1 and TRBJ2-2; possibly TRBD1 for D (5 bases). CDR1 and CDR2 (germline): SQVTM, ANQGSEA. Trimming cost V 4 bases and J 1 base, with 10 bases left between them. This CDR3 is built from 14 residues. For the CDR3, the DNA is TGCAGCGTTGCGTTTCAGGGGAACACCGGGGAGCTGTTTTTT. Its protein is CSVAFQGNTGELFF.

The chain has TRBV6-2 or TRBV6-3 and TRBJ2-7; 10 nucleotides match TRBD2. Germline lookup yields CDR1 MNHEY and CDR2 SVGEGT. V trimming: 7 bases; J trimming: 0 bases; junction bases outside the gene matches: 9. The CDR3 has 16 residues. The CDR3 sequence: CASIARSGGRSYEQYF. In DNA, the CDR3 is TGTGCCAGCATCGCCCGTAGCGGGGGGCGCTCCTACGAGCAGTACTTC.

This clonotype was observed a few times. At one end, the junction sequence differs from germline, possibly due to a read error. The chain couples TRBV3-1 to TRBJ1-1, with D hard to call. This CDR3 has 13 amino acids. CDR1 is LGHDT, CDR2 YNNKEL, per germline (reference sequence). This CDR3 is CASSQDLITAAFF. The CDR3 nucleotides are TGTGCCAGCAGCCAAGATCTTATCACTGCAGCTTTCTTT.

This clonotype occurred many times. The chain links TRBV7-9 to TRBJ2-7; no definite D call. The CDR3 covers 11 residues. V was trimmed by 3 bases and J by 5 bases, leaving 5 bases between them. Germline values: CDR1 SEHNR, CDR2 FQNEAQ (reference sequence). The CDR3 nucleotides are TGTGCCAGCAGCTTTCGGGACGAGCAGTACTTC. Protein: CASSFRDEQYF.

Many counts were recorded for this clonotype. The rearrangement joins TRBV7-2 to TRBJ1-4; TRBD1 matches 7 bases. Germline V gene sequence: CDR1 SGHTA, CDR2 FQGNSA. V dropped 7 bases and J dropped 5; count of bases not matched to a gene: 10. The CDR3 extends over 15 amino acids. CDR3: CASTEQGPPNEKLFF. In DNA, the CDR3 is TGTGCCAGCACTGAACAGGGGCCCCCCAATGAAAAACTGTTTTTT.

The chain links TRBV10-2 to TRBJ2-3; TRBD2 agrees at 8 bases. There are 15 residues in the CDR3. Trimming removed 4 bases from V and 0 bases from J; junction bases left unmatched: 3. The V gene's germline CDR1 is WSHSY and CDR2 SAAADI. The CDR3 coding sequence is TGCGCCAGCAGTGTAGCGGGGCAAAGCACAGATACGCAGTATTTT. This encodes CASSVAGQSTDTQYF.

The rearrangement joins TRBV11-3 to TRBJ2-1, with TRBD1 matching over 8 bases. V dropped 5 bases and J dropped 6; count of bases not matched to a gene: 3. Per germline, CDR1 SGHNT and CDR2 YENEEA. The CDR3 is 13 residues long. The CDR3 nucleotides are TGTGCCAGCAGCGCGGGGACAGGCAATGAGCAGTTCTTC. This codes for CASSAGTGNEQFF.

The sample holds a few counts of this clonotype. The chain employs TRBV29-1 and TRBJ1-2; D remains ambiguous. The CDR3 covers 12 residues. V was shortened by 0 bases and J by 8 bases, with 10 bases between the two germline ends. Germline lookup yields CDR1 SQVTM and CDR2 ANQGSEA. CDR3 in amino acids: CSVEETGYGYTF. DNA for the CDR3: TGCAGCGTTGAAGAGACGGGGTACGGCTACACCTTC. Looking up the rest from reference TRBV29-1 and TRBJ1-2 gives the full variable domain: SAVISQKPSRDICQRGTSLTIQCQVDSQVTMMFWYRQQPGQSLTLIATANQGSEATYESGFVIDKFPISRPNLTFSTLTVSNMSPEDSSIYLCSVEETGYGYTFGSGTRLTVV.

This clonotype has more than one count but fewer than ten. This sequence joins TRBV2 and TRBJ2-1; no clear D gene. CDR3 length: 15 amino acids. V lost 3 bases to trimming and J lost 0 bases, with 9 bases between them. CDR1 and CDR2 from the germline V gene are SNHLY and FYNNEI. CDR3 nucleotide sequence: TGTGCCAGCAGTGAGAAGACGAGCTCCTACAATGAGCAGTTCTTC. Protein sequence: CASSEKTSSYNEQFF.

Only a few counts were recorded for this clonotype. The chain recombines TRBV4-1 with TRBJ1-2; possible D gene TRBD1, 5 bases. Germline V lookup: CDR1 MGHRA, CDR2 YSYEKL. The CDR3 has 15 residues. The V end lost 1 base, the J end lost 7 bases, and 16 bases lay between the germline ends. The CDR3 coding sequence is TGCGCCAGCAGCCAAGTAGGCACAGGAGGGTCTGGCTACACCTTC. It encodes CASSQVGTGGSGYTF.

This clonotype has more than one count but fewer than ten. The chain joins TRBV29-1 to TRBJ2-3, with unresolved D. This CDR3 is built from 11 residues. Germline CDR1 SQVTM, CDR2 ANQGSEA. Written as DNA, the CDR3 is TGCATCGTCTCTGGGGCAGATACGCAGTATTTT. This encodes CIVSGADTQYF.

This clonotype was counted only a few times. This chain links TRBV20-1 with TRBJ1-5; D might be TRBD1 (5 bases). Per the germline V gene, CDR1 is DFQATT and CDR2 is SNEGSKA (reference sequence). This CDR3 is 17 amino acids long. V lost 2 bases and J 0 bases, leaving 17 bases between the germline ends. The chain's CDR3 is CSARFGGQRNSNQPQHF. The DNA for the CDR3 is TGCAGTGCTAGATTTGGCGGACAAAGGAATAGCAATCAGCCCCAGCATTTT.

This clonotype was seen a single time. The chain carries TRBV4-3 and TRBJ2-3, with 9 bases identical to TRBD2. The CDR3 runs 16 residues. Germline V gene sequence: CDR1 LGHNA, CDR2 YSLEER. V lost 1 base to trimming and J lost 4 bases; unmatched junction nucleotides: 6. The CDR3 DNA sequence: TGCGCCAGCAGCCAAGGAGGCGGGGGGGCCCCAGATACGCAGTATTTT. This translates into CASSQGGGGAPDTQYF.

The table lists this clonotype with many counts. The J gene is TRBJ2-5, the V gene TRBV4-1; D not certain. The germline V gene encodes CDR1 MGHRA and CDR2 YSYEKL. The ends were cut back, 4 bases at V and 7 bases at J, with 10 bases in the middle. The CDR3 extends over 12 amino acids. The CDR3 reads CASSPVVGTQYF. In DNA, the CDR3 is TGCGCCAGCAGCCCAGTTGTTGGGACCCAGTACTTC.

The V and J genes are TRBV20-1 and TRBJ2-3; D gene unclear. Germline V gene data show CDR1 as DFQATT and CDR2 as SNEGSKA (reference sequence). The germline V and J ends were trimmed by 6 bases and 0 bases, with 16 bases remaining between them. This CDR3 contains 15 residues. The CDR3 nucleotides are TGCAGTGCAACCTCTCAAGTAACTAGCACAGATACGCAGTATTTT. It translates to CSATSQVTSTDTQYF.

The chain combines TRBV29-1 with TRBJ2-1; perhaps TRBD2 as D (5 bases). The ends were cut back, 6 bases at V and 7 bases at J, with 19 bases in the middle. Germline V CDR1 and CDR2: SQVTM, ANQGSEA. The CDR3 is 14 amino acids. For the CDR3, the DNA is TGCAGCGTACAAGGGCCTACGAGGGTAAATGAGCAGTTCTTC. This sequence encodes CSVQGPTRVNEQFF.

The chain carries TRBV7-2 and TRBJ2-7, with D unresolved. The V gene lost 1 base and the J gene lost 5 bases, with 9 bases spanning the gap. The CDR3 has 13 residues. Germline values: CDR1 SGHTA, CDR2 FQGNSA. The CDR3 nucleotides are TGTGCCAGCAGCTTAGAGGTAGGCCACGAGCAGTACTTC. As protein: CASSLEVGHEQYF.

This clonotype came up many times. The chain employs TRBV29-1 and TRBJ2-5; possible D gene TRBD2, 5 bases. The V gene lost 3 bases and the J gene lost 5 bases, with 16 bases spanning the gap. Looked up from germline, CDR1 is SQVTM and CDR2 is ANQGSEA. There are 14 residues in the CDR3. The CDR3 sequence: CSVDESLRRETQYF. The CDR3 DNA is TGCAGCGTTGACGAGTCCCTAAGGAGGGAGACCCAGTACTTC.

The chain combines TRBV14 with TRBJ1-1, with D possibly being TRBD1 (6 bases). Trimming took off 1 base at V and 1 base at J, with 19 bases between the two ends. Germline CDR1 is SGHDN and CDR2 is FVKESK. CDR3 length: 18 amino acids. CDR3 bases: TGTGCCAGCAGCCAAGCCGAGCAGGGGCGTAACCGGAACACTGAAGCTTTCTTT. Translating it yields CASSQAEQGRNRNTEAFF.

In this sample, this clonotype turned up many times. The chain couples TRBV4-1 to TRBJ2-1, with 7 bases that match TRBD1. Germline CDR1 and CDR2: MGHRA and YSYEKL. The CDR3 runs to 14 residues. The trim removed 3 bases at V and 6 bases at J, leaving 5 bases unmatched. As DNA, the CDR3 is TGCGCCAGCAGCCAGTGGACAGGCGTCAATGAGCAGTTCTTC. Translating gives CASSQWTGVNEQFF.

This clonotype was found a few times. CDR3 sequence (DNA): TGCGCCAGCAGCGACCACGGGGGTCAGCCCCAGCATTTT. Translating gives CASSDHGGQPQHF. This sequence joins TRBV5-1 and TRBJ1-5, with a weak D call TRBD1 (5 bases). The CDR3 totals 13 residues. V dropped 4 bases and J dropped 6 bases, with 11 bases sitting between them. Germline V gene sequence: CDR1 SGHRS, CDR2 YFSETQ.

This chain joins TRBV6-2 or TRBV6-3 and TRBJ1-5, with unresolved D. The ends were cut back, 6 bases at V and 9 bases at J, with 24 bases in the middle. Germline V lookup: CDR1 MNHEY, CDR2 SVGEGT. The CDR3 sequence is 16 residues long. The CDR3 DNA follows: TGTGCCAGCAGCAAACCGCCGACTCCGGGCGGCCGGCCCCAGCATTTT. This encodes CASSKPPTPGGRPQHF.

This chain links TRBV6-2 or TRBV6-3 with TRBJ2-2; TRBD1 agrees at 9 bases. Unmatched junction bases numbered 8, after V lost 4 bases and J lost 2 bases. The CDR3 extends over 17 amino acids. Germline CDR1 reads MNHEY; CDR2 reads SVGEGT. Written as DNA, the CDR3 is TGTGCCAGCAGTTCTAAAGGACAGGGGCCAAACACCGGGGAGCTGTTTTTT. Its translation: CASSSKGQGPNTGELFF.

The chain is built from TRBV5-4 and TRBJ2-1, with a weak D call TRBD2 (6 bases). The V gene's germline CDR1 is SGHNT and CDR2 YYREEE (reference sequence). There are 12 residues in the CDR3. Trimming pared 4 bases from V and 10 bases from J, leaving 12 bases between. The CDR3 coding sequence is TGTGCCAGCAGCGAGGGGACTCGAGAGCAGTTCTTC. It is translated as CASSEGTREQFF.

This clonotype has only a few counts. J is TRBJ2-1 and V is TRBV7-2; TRBD2 aligns across 12 bases. This CDR3 has 14 residues. Per germline, CDR1 SGHTA and CDR2 FQGNSA. Trimming took 8 bases from V and 12 from J; bases not matched to a gene: 11. DNA of the CDR3: TGTGCCAGCCGAAGACTAGCGGGGGCCCTTGGGCAGTTCTTC. Amino acid sequence: CASRRLAGALGQFF. Full variable domain (rest looked up from reference TRBV7-2 and TRBJ2-1): GAGVSQSPSNKVTEKGKDVELRCDPISGHTALYWYRQSLGQGLEFLIYFQGNSAPDKSGLPSDRFSAERTGGSVSTLTIQRTQQEDSAVYLCASRRLAGALGQFFGPGTRLTVL.

The chain couples TRBV6-5 to TRBJ2-3, with D maybe TRBD1 (6 bases). The CDR3 totals 12 residues. V lost 5 bases and J 6 bases, leaving 9 bases between the germline ends. Per the germline V gene, CDR1 is MNHEY and CDR2 is SVGAGI. CDR3 nucleotide sequence: TGTGCCAGCAGTGGGGGCGGGGATACGCAGTATTTT. It codes for CASSGGGDTQYF.

The genes are TRBV4-3 and TRBJ1-4, with D possibly being TRBD1 (5 bases). The CDR3 spans 16 residues. Trimming took off 4 bases at V and 7 bases at J, with 19 bases between the two ends. Germline V gives CDR1 LGHNA, CDR2 YSLEER. In DNA, the CDR3 is TGCGCCAGCAGCCGCCGATGGGGCAGGGATGGTGAAAAACTGTTTTTT. Its protein product is CASSRRWGRDGEKLFF.

This clonotype came up a few times. V is TRBV6-4 and J is TRBJ2-3, with D perhaps assigned TRBD1 or TRBD2 (5 bases each). V was trimmed by 11 bases and J by 0 bases, leaving 18 bases between them. Germline loops: CDR1 MRHNA, CDR2 SNTAGT. The CDR3 sequence is 15 residues long. The CDR3 region is CASFPRGLSTDTQYF. CDR3 nucleotide sequence: TGTGCCTCGTTCCCACGGGGCCTCAGCACAGATACGCAGTATTTT.